One and the same sample provided the 30 T cell receptor beta chains below, sequenced in a study of PD-L1 blockade in urothelial cancer. Sequencing used immunoSEQ multiplex PCR; TCRdb keeps in-frame clones, though not all of them. The sample includes about 55,000 clones, about 75% of them seen just once. The time point is: pretreatment peripheral blood. The sample here was PBMCs, taken around atezolizumab (anti-PD-L1) treatment. These receptor sequences come from a man between 65 and 85 years old with urothelial cancer.

V is TRBV10-3 and J is TRBJ1-1; D gene unclear. Trimming removed 8 bases from V and 1 base from J, with 8 bases in between. CDR1 and CDR2 from the germline V gene are ENHRY and SYGVKD. This CDR3 spans 12 amino acids. The CDR3 region has the DNA TGTGCCATCGGGCCCCAGAACACTGAAGCTTTCTTT. Amino acid sequence: CAIGPQNTEAFF.

This chain joins TRBV30 and TRBJ2-3, with TRBD1 as a possible D gene (5 bases). The CDR3 has 13 amino acids. The germline V gene encodes CDR1 GTSNPN and CDR2 SVGIG (reference sequence). The V end lost 2 bases, the J end lost 3 bases, and 9 bases lay between the germline ends. The CDR3, as DNA: TGTGCCTGGAGTACGCAGGGAACAGATACGCAGTATTTT. Amino acids: CAWSTQGTDTQYF. Complete variable domain (other parts from reference TRBV30 and TRBJ2-3): SQTIHQWPATLVQPVGSPLSLECTVEGTSNPNLYWYRQAAGRGLQLLFYSVGIGQISSEVPQNLSASRPQDRQFILSSKKLLLSDSGFYLCAWSTQGTDTQYFGPGTRLTVL.

The chain uses TRBV6-1 and TRBJ2-7; TRBD1 aligns across 12 bases. The V gene end was trimmed by 7 bases and the J gene end by 3 bases; junction bases not matched to a gene: 4. Germline V CDR1 and CDR2: MNHNS, SASEGT. This CDR3 comprises 14 residues. For the CDR3, the DNA is TGTGCCAGCACCCGGGACAGGGGGCTCTACGAGCAGTACTTC. Translating gives CASTRDRGLYEQYF.

This chain links TRBV10-2 with TRBJ1-1; maybe TRBD1 (5 bases). Germline V gene lookup returns CDR1 WSHSY and CDR2 SAAADI. This CDR3 spans 14 amino acids. V lost 6 bases and J 0 bases, leaving 11 bases between the germline ends. The CDR3, as DNA: TGCGCCAGCAGGGCGGACACCATGAACACTGAAGCTTTCTTT. Its protein product is CASRADTMNTEAFF.

As concerns this clone: At one end, the junction sequence differs from germline, possibly due to a read error. The genes are TRBV7-9 and TRBJ2-7; a weak D match, TRBD1 (5 bases). The CDR3 runs to 14 residues. Germline V CDR1 and CDR2: SEHNR, FQNEAQ (reference sequence). For the CDR3, the DNA is TGTGCCAGCAGCCCGACAGTTTCCGTCTACGAGCAGCACTTC. Its protein product is CASSPTVSVYEQHF.

This chain joins TRBV5-1 and TRBJ2-2, with 8 bases identical to TRBD1. CDR1 is SGHRS, CDR2 YFSETQ, per germline. The V and J ends lost 7 bases and 2 bases, in that order; junction bases with no gene match: 7. This CDR3 has 15 amino acids. In DNA form, the CDR3 reads TGCGCCAGCGCAGGACAGGGAGCCAACACCGGGGAGCTGTTTTTT. Amino acids: CASAGQGANTGELFF. The whole variable domain, remainder taken from reference TRBV5-1 and TRBJ2-2, is KAGVTQTPRYLIKTRGQQVTLSCSPISGHRSVSWYQQTPGQGLQFLFEYFSETQRNKGNFPGRFSGRQFSNSRSEMNVSTLELGDSALYLCASAGQGANTGELFFGEGSRLTVL.

This clone occurred a few times. The chain joins TRBV10-3 to TRBJ1-6; D possibly corresponds to TRBD1 (6 bases). Germline V gene sequence: CDR1 ENHRY, CDR2 SYGVKD. Trimming left V 6 bases short and J 7 bases short, with 7 bases between. The CDR3 runs to 12 residues. CDR3 region: CAIRTGNSPLHF. The CDR3 DNA reads TGTGCCATCAGAACAGGGAATTCACCCCTCCACTTT.

This clone has just one count. The chain has TRBV5-1 and TRBJ2-1, with 15 bases matching TRBD2. The V and J ends lost 4 bases and 10 bases, in that order; junction bases with no gene match: 6. The germline CDR1 and CDR2 sequences are SGHRS and YFSETQ. CDR3 length: 15 amino acids. The CDR3 coding sequence is TGCGCCAGCAGCCCGGGACTAGCGGGAGGAGGGGAGCAGTTCTTC. It is translated as CASSPGLAGGGEQFF.

The CDR3 region has the DNA TGTGCCAGCAGCCTCCCCGGGCAGGGGACAGAGACCCAGTACTTC. It codes for CASSLPGQGTETQYF. The genes are TRBV5-8 and TRBJ2-5; possible D gene TRBD1, 6 bases. The CDR3 loop spans 15 amino acids. Germline lookup yields CDR1 SGHTS and CDR2 YDEGEE. Deletions cut 4 bases from V and 4 bases from J, with 17 bases between. The entire variable domain, with the rest obtained from reference TRBV5-8 and TRBJ2-5, is as follows: EAGVTQSPTHLIKTRGQQATLRCSPISGHTSVYWYQQALGLGLQFLLWYDEGEERNRGNFPPRFSGRQFPNYSSELNVNALELEDSALYLCASSLPGQGTETQYFGPGTRLLVL.

The chain carries TRBV18 and TRBJ1-2; 8 bases are shared with TRBD1. Germline V gene sequence: CDR1 KGHSH, CDR2 LQKENI. CDR3 size: 12 residues. V lost 10 bases and J lost 5; bases outside the gene matches: 6. The CDR3 is CATGQGSYGYTF. DNA for the CDR3: TGTGCCACCGGACAGGGAAGTTATGGCTACACCTTC. Full variable domain (remainder filled in from reference TRBV18 and TRBJ1-2): NAGVMQNPRHLVRRRGQEARLRCSPMKGHSHVYWYRQLPEEGLKFMVYLQKENIIDESGMPKERFSAEFPKEGPSILRIQQVVRGDSAAYFCATGQGSYGYTFGSGTRLTVV.

J is TRBJ1-4 and V is TRBV14, with unresolved D. Germline V lookup: CDR1 SGHDN, CDR2 FVKESK. V was clipped by 3 bases and J by 8 bases, with 19 bases between them. This CDR3 is built from 16 residues. Here the CDR3 DNA reads TGTGCCAGCAGCCAGAGAAACCCGGGGAGGCAGGAAAAACTGTTTTTT. Translating it yields CASSQRNPGRQEKLFF.

Written as DNA, the CDR3 is TGTGCCAGCAGTTCCCCGGGACAGGGCGACTATGGCTACACCTTC. The encoded protein is CASSSPGQGDYGYTF. The chain carries TRBV28 and TRBJ1-2; TRBD1 aligns across 9 bases. The V gene's germline CDR1 is MDHEN and CDR2 SYDVKM. V trimming: 4 bases; J trimming: 3 bases; junction bases outside the gene matches: 6. This CDR3 has 15 residues.

The chain links TRBV12-5 to TRBJ2-6; TRBD1 agrees at 10 bases. Germline-derived CDR1 and CDR2 are LGHNT and FRNRAP. V was clipped by 5 bases and J by 4 bases; unmatched bases: 5. This CDR3 spans 16 amino acids. The CDR3: CASGRTGGLGANVLTF. For the CDR3, the DNA is TGTGCTAGTGGTCGGACAGGGGGACTGGGGGCCAACGTCCTGACTTTC.

The chain uses TRBV7-2 and TRBJ2-3; 11 nucleotides align to TRBD2. The J segment lost 3 bases and the V segment lost 5 bases, leaving 7 bases of the junction unmatched. The CDR3 runs 16 residues. Per the germline V gene, CDR1 is SGHTA and CDR2 is FQGNSA. CDR3 loop: CASSPLIAGGTDTQYF. The CDR3 region has the DNA TGTGCCAGCAGCCCCCTGATAGCGGGAGGGACAGATACGCAGTATTTT.

The CDR3 reads CASRTPSYEQYF. The CDR3 coding sequence is TGTGCCAGCAGGACTCCCTCCTACGAGCAGTACTTC. This sequence joins TRBV6-6 and TRBJ2-7; D remains unclear. This CDR3 has 12 residues. Germline-derived CDR1 and CDR2 are MNHNY and SVGAGI (reference sequence). The V end lost 6 bases, the J end lost 0 bases, and 6 bases lay between the germline ends.

This rearrangement joins TRBV6-1 to TRBJ2-2; 9 bases map to TRBD1. The CDR3 loop spans 15 amino acids. CDR1 is MNHNS, CDR2 SASEGT, per germline. With 6 bases clipped from V and 3 bases from J, the junction kept 5 bases outside the gene matches. Here the CDR3 DNA reads TGTGCCAGCAGGCAACAGGGGGCGGACACCGGGGAGCTGTTTTTT. This codes for CASRQQGADTGELFF.

The chain links TRBV18 to TRBJ2-7; no reliable D call. In germline, CDR1 is KGHSH, CDR2 LQKENI. The CDR3 length is 13 residues. Trimming took 6 bases from V and 4 from J, leaving 13 bases between them. DNA of the CDR3: TGTGCCAGCTCCCAAGAGGCCATTTACGAGCAGTACTTC. Amino acids: CASSQEAIYEQYF.

This clone turned up a few times. The rearrangement uses TRBV27 and TRBJ1-2; 8 positions match TRBD1. V lost 3 bases and J lost 0; bases outside the gene matches: 15. CDR1 and CDR2 (germline): MNHEY, SMNVEV (reference sequence). The CDR3 totals 19 residues. The CDR3 region has the DNA TGTGCCAGCAGTTTCCGGCAGCTGTCCGGACAGGGCACTAACTATGGCTACACCTTC. Residues: CASSFRQLSGQGTNYGYTF.

In its sample, this clone was seen once. V gene TRBV2 combines with J gene TRBJ1-5; no clear D gene. V dropped 2 bases and J dropped 0 bases, with 2 bases sitting between them. The CDR3 contains 13 residues. Germline V gene sequence: CDR1 SNHLY, CDR2 FYNNEI. The CDR3 region is CASSELSNQPQHF. The DNA of the CDR3 is TGTGCCAGCAGTGAACTTAGCAATCAGCCCCAGCATTTT.

In its sample, this clone was seen once. The chain combines TRBV5-6 with TRBJ2-1, with 10 bases identical to TRBD2. This CDR3 has 16 amino acids. V shed 3 bases, J shed 0 bases, and the junction held 3 bases outside the gene matches. Looked up from germline, CDR1 is SGHDT and CDR2 is YYEEEE. DNA of the CDR3: TGTGCCAGCAGCTCGACTAGCGGGTACTCCTACAATGAGCAGTTCTTC. Amino acids: CASSSTSGYSYNEQFF.

V usage is TRBV18 and J usage is TRBJ2-1; 8 bases are a match to TRBD2. Germline CDR1 KGHSH, CDR2 LQKENI. This CDR3 region has 13 residues. V shed 3 bases and J 8 bases; nucleotides not matched to a gene: 3. CDR3 region: CASSPGLDDEQFF. CDR3 nucleotides: TGTGCCAGCTCACCGGGACTAGATGATGAGCAGTTCTTC. The full variable domain, rest sourced from reference TRBV18 and TRBJ2-1, is NAGVMQNPRHLVRRRGQEARLRCSPMKGHSHVYWYRQLPEEGLKFMVYLQKENIIDESGMPKERFSAEFPKEGPSILRIQQVVRGDSAAYFCASSPGLDDEQFFGPGTRLTVL.

This chain joins TRBV4-3 and TRBJ2-6; TRBD2 is a possible D gene (5 bases). Germline V gene sequence: CDR1 LGHNA, CDR2 YSLEER. The length of the CDR3 is 18 residues. V was trimmed by 0 bases and J by 0 bases, leaving 12 bases between them. CDR3 in DNA: TGCGCCAGCAGCCAAGATCGGGGTGGGGACTCTGGGGCCAACGTCCTGACTTTC. Its protein is CASSQDRGGDSGANVLTF.

The J gene is TRBJ1-4, the V gene TRBV16; 11 nucleotides match TRBD1. J was trimmed by 5 bases and V by 4 bases; bases with no gene match: 6. Germline V gives CDR1 KGHSY, CDR2 FQNENV. The CDR3 is 16 amino acids. CDR3 amino acids: CASSLGTGGQNEKLFF. The DNA of the CDR3 is TGTGCCAGCAGCCTCGGGACAGGGGGACAGAATGAAAAACTGTTTTTT.

This rearrangement joins TRBV7-9 to TRBJ2-1, with D unclear. The CDR3 totals 14 residues. Trimming removed 1 base from V and 3 bases from J, with 7 bases in between. CDR1 and CDR2 from the germline V gene are SEHNR and FQNEAQ (reference sequence). CDR3 nucleotide sequence: TGTGCCAGCAGCTTAGAGAGCGACTACAATGAGCAGTTCTTC. It specifies CASSLESDYNEQFF.

The CDR3 coding sequence is TGTGCCAGCAGGGACAGTGATACGCAGTATTTT. This translates into CASRDSDTQYF. The chain combines TRBV28 with TRBJ2-3, with D perhaps TRBD1 (6 bases). V was pared by 6 bases and J by 6 bases, with 7 bases between. Germline V CDR1 and CDR2: MDHEN, SYDVKM. The CDR3 covers 11 residues.

The rearrangement uses TRBV27 and TRBJ2-5; possibly TRBD1 for D (6 bases). Germline CDR1 reads MNHEY; CDR2 reads SMNVEV (reference sequence). This CDR3 contains 14 residues. Deletions cut 5 bases from V and 0 bases from J, with 10 bases between. The CDR3 DNA follows: TGTGCCAGCAGTCTTGGGGGCTACCAAGAGACCCAGTACTTC. It specifies CASSLGGYQETQYF.

V is TRBV19 and J is TRBJ1-1; D may be TRBD1 (6 bases). The germline CDR1 and CDR2 sequences are LNHDA and SQIVND (reference sequence). The germline V and J ends were trimmed by 4 bases and 5 bases, with 17 bases remaining between them. The CDR3 loop spans 15 amino acids. The CDR3 DNA sequence: TGTGCCAGTAGTACACGGACAGCCCTGAGAACTGAAGCTTTCTTT. Amino acids: CASSTRTALRTEAFF.

This clone was seen a handful of times. The genes are TRBV7-2 and TRBJ2-1, with 7 bases identical to TRBD2. The CDR3 runs to 15 residues. The ends lost 5 bases at V and 9 bases at J; junction bases unmatched: 13. Looked up from germline, CDR1 is SGHTA and CDR2 is FQGNSA. CDR3 sequence (DNA): TGTGCCAGCAGCCCCTTGGCGGGAGCTATGGCTGAGCAGTTCTTC. This sequence encodes CASSPLAGAMAEQFF.

This rearrangement joins TRBV7-6 to TRBJ1-1, with D tentatively TRBD1 (5 bases). The germline V gene has CDR1 SGHVS and CDR2 FNYEAQ. V lost 1 base, J lost 4 bases, and 13 bases lay in between. The CDR3 is 15 amino acids. DNA of the CDR3: TGTGCCAGCAGCTTAGAAGGAGGGGCAGGCACTGAAGCTTTCTTT. It yields the protein CASSLEGGAGTEAFF.

This clone appeared a few times. DNA of the CDR3: TGTGCCAGTAGTTACCGACAGTCGAACACTGAAGCTTTCTTT. As protein: CASSYRQSNTEAFF. This chain uses TRBV19 with TRBJ1-1; possibly TRBD1 for D (5 bases). Trimming took 5 bases from V and 1 from J, leaving 11 bases between them. The CDR3 totals 14 residues. CDR1 and CDR2 from the germline V gene are LNHDA and SQIVND (reference sequence).